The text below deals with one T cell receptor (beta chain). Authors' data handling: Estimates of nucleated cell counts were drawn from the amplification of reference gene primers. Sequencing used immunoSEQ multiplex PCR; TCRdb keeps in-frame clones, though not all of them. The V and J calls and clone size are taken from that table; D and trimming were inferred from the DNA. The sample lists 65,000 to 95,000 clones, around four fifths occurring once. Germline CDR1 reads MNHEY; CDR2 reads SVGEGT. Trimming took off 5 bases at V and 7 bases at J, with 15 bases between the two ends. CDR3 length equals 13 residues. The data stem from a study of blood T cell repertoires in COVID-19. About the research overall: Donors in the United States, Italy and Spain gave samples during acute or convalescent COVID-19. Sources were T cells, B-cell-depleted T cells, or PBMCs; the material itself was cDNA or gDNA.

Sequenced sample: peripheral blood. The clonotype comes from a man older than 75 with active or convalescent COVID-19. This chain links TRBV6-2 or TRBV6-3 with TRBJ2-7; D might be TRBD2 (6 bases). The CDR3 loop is CASSGGLGREQYV. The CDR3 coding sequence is TGTGCCAGCAGTGGGGGACTCGGTCGGGAGCAGTACGTC.